This passage covers 2 T cell receptor beta chains from one sample sequenced in a study of shared clonotypes between healthy human individuals (TCRdb year 2020). Receptor amplification or capture employed the immunoSEQ multiplex PCR assay. Held by TCRdb, this immuneACCESS table contains in-frame sequences only and omits some clones. Under half of the omission traces to an unresolved V gene where checked; the cause of the rest is unknown. For this sample the table gives some 1,100,000 clones, of which 75% to 85% were detected only once. The ten largest make up around 0.47% of the sample. Sequenced: memory CD4+ T cells from PBMCs. The sample's cell subset or site label is to be understood as: CD45RA-negative fraction. These receptor sequences come from a man aged 18 to 29 in good health. Some clones in this sample may be carry-over from other donors' samples.

This clone has a handful of counts. The CDR3 DNA reads TGTGCCAGCAGTTCCAATACCAGGGGGCTACATGGCTACACCTTC. Translated, it gives CASSSNTRGLHGYTF. The J gene is TRBJ1-2, the V gene TRBV28; 8 nucleotides align to TRBD1. The junction had 10 bases not matched to a gene; V was cut back by 4 bases and J by 6 bases. The CDR3 consists of 15 residues. Germline assignment: CDR1 MDHEN and CDR2 SYDVKM.

The V call is TRBV7-9, the J call TRBJ2-1; TRBD2 matches at 12 bases. Germline V CDR1 and CDR2: SEHNR, FQNEAQ (reference sequence). The CDR3 contains 19 residues. J lost 5 bases, V lost 1 base, and 12 bases had no gene match. DNA for the CDR3: TGTGCCAGCAGCTTAGTCGCTAGCGGGAGGGCCCTCGAAGACAATGAGCAGTTCTTC. This gives the protein CASSLVASGRALEDNEQFF.